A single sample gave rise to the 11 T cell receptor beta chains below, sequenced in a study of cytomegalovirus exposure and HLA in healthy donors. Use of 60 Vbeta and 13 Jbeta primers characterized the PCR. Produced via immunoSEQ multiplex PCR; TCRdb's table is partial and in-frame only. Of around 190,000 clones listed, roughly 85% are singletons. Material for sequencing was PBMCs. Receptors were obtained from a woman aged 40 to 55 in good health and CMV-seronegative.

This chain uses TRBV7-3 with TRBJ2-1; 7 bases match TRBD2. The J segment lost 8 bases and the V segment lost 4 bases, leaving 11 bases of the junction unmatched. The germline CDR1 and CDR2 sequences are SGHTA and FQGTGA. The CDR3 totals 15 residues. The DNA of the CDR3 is TGTGCCAGCAGCTCCGCGGGAGCAAAAGGAGATGAGCAGTTCTTC. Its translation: CASSSAGAKGDEQFF.

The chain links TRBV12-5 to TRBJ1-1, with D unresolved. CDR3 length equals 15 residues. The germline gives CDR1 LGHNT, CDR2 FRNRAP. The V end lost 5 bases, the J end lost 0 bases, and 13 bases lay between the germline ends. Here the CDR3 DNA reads TGTGCTAGTGGTACCCAGACACCGCTGAACACTGAAGCTTTCTTT. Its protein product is CASGTQTPLNTEAFF.

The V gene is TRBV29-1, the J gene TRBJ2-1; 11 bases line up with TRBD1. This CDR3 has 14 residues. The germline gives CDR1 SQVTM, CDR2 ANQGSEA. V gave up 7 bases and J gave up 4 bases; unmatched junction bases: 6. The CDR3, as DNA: TGCAGCGCGGACAGGGGGCTTTTTTACAATGAGCAGTTCTTC. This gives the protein CSADRGLFYNEQFF.

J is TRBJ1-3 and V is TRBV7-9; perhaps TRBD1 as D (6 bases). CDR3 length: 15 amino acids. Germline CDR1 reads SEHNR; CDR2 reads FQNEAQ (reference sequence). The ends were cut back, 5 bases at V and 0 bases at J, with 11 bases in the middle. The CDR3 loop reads CASSLGTPSGNTIYF. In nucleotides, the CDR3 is TGTGCCAGCAGCCTCGGGACACCCTCTGGAAACACCATATATTTT.

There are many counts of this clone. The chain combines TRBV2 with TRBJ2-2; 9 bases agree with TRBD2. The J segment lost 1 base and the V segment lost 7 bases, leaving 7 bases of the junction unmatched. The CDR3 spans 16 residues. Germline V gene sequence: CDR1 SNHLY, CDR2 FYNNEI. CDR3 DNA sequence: TGTGCCAGCAAATCCTTTAGCGGGGGGAACACCGGGGAGCTGTTTTTT. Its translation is CASKSFSGGNTGELFF.

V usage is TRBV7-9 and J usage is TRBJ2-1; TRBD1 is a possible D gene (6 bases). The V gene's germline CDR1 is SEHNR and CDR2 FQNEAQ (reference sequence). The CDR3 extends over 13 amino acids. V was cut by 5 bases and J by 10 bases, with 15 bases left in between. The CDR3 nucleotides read TGTGCCAGCAGCGCTGGGACATCCCTGGAGCAGTTCTTC. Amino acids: CASSAGTSLEQFF. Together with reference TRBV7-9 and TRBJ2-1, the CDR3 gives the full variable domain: DTGVSQNPRHKITKRGQNVTFRCDPISEHNRLYWYRQTLGQGPEFLTYFQNEAQLEKSRLLSDRFSAERPKGSFSTLEIQRTEQGDSAMYLCASSAGTSLEQFFGPGTRLTVL.

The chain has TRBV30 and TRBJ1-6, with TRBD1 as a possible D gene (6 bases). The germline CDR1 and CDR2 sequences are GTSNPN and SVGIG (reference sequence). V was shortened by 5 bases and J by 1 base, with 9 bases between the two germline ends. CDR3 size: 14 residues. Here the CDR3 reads CAWDRSSYNSPLHF. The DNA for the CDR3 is TGTGCCTGGGACAGGTCGTCCTATAATTCACCCCTCCACTTT.

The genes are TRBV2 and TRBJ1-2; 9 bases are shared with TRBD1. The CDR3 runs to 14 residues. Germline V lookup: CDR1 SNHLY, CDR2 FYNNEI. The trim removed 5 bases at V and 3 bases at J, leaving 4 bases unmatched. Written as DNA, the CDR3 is TGTGCCAGCAGTAGGACAGGGGATCACTATGGCTACACCTTC. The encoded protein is CASSRTGDHYGYTF.

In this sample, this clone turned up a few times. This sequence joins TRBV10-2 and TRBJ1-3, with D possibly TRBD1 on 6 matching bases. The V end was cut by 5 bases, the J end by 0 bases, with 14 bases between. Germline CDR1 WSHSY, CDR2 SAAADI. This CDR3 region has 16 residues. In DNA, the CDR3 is TGCGCCAGCAGTTCTTTGGACAGCTTCTCTGGAAACACCATATATTTT. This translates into CASSSLDSFSGNTIYF.

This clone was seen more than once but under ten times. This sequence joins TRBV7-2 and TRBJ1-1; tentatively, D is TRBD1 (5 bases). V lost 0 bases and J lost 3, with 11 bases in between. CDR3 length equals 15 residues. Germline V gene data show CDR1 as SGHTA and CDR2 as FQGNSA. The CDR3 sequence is CASSLAPGGDTEAFF. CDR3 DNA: TGTGCCAGCAGCTTAGCGCCCGGGGGGGACACTGAAGCTTTCTTT. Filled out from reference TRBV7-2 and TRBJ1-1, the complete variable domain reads GAGVSQSPSNKVTEKGKDVELRCDPISGHTALYWYRQSLGQGLEFLIYFQGNSAPDKSGLPSDRFSAERTGGSVSTLTIQRTQQEDSAVYLCASSLAPGGDTEAFFGQGTRLTVV.

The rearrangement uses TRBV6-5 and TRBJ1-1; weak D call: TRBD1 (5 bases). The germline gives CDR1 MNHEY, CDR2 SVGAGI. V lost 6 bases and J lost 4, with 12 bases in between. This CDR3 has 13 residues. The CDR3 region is CASSTGVGTEAFF. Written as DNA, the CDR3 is TGTGCCAGCAGCACGGGGGTGGGCACTGAAGCTTTCTTT.